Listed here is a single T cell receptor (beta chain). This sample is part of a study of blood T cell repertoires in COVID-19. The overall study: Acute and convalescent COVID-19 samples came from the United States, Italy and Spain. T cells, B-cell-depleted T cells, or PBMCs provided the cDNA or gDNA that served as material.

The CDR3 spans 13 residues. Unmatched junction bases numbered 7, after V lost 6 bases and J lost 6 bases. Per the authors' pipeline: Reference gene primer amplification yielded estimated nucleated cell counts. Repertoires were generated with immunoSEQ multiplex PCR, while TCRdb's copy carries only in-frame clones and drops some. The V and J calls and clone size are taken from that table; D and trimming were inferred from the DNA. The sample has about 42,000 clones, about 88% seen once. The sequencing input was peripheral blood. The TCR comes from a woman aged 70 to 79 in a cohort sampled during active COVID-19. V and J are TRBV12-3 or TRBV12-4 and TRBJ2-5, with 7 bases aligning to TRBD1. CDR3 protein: CASSRQGRQTQYF. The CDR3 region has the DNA TGTGCCAGCAGCCGACAGGGCCGCCAGACCCAGTACTTC.